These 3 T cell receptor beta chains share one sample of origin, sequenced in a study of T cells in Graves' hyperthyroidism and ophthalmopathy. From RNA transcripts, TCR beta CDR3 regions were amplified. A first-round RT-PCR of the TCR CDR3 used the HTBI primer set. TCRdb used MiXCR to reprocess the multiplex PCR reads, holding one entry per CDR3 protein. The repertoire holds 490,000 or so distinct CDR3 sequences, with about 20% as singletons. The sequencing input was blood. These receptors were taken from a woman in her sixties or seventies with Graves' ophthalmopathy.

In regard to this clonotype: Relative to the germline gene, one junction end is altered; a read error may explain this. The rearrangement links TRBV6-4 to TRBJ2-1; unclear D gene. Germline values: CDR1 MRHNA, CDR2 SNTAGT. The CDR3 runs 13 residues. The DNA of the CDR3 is TGTGCCAGCAGTTACTCGTCGGACAATGAGCAGTTCTTC. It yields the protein CASSYSSDNEQFF.

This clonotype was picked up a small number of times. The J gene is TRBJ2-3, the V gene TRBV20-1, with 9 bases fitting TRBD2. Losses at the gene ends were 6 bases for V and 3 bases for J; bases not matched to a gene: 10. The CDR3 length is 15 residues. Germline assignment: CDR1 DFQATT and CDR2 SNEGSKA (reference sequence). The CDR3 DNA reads TGCAGTGCGAACCCATGGCGGGAGGGAACAGATACGCAGTATTTT. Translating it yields CSANPWREGTDTQYF.

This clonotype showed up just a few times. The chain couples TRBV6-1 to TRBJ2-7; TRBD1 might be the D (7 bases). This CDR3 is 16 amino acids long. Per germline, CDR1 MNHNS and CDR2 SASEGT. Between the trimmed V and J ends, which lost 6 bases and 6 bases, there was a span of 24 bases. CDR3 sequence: CASSPYGGGEGVEQYF. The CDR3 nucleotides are TGTGCCAGCAGCCCCTATGGAGGGGGCGAAGGAGTCGAGCAGTACTTC.